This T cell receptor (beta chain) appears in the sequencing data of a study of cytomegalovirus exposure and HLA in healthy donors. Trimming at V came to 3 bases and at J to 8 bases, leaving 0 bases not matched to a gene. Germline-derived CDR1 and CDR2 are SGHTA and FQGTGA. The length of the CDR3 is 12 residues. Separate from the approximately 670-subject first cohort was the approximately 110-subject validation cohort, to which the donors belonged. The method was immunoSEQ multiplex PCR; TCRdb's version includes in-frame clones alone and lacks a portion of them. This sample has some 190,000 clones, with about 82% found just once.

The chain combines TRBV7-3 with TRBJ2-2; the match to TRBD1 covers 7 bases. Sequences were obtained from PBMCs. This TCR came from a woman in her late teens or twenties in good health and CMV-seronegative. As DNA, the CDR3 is TGTGCCAGCAGCTTGGACAGGGGGGAGCTGTTTTTT. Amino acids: CASSLDRGELFF. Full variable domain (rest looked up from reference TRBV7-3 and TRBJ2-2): GAGVSQTPSNKVTEKGKYVELRCDPISGHTALYWYRQSLGQGPEFLIYFQGTGAADDSGLPNDRFFAVRPEGSVSTLKIQRTERGDSAVYLCASSLDRGELFFGEGSRLTVL.